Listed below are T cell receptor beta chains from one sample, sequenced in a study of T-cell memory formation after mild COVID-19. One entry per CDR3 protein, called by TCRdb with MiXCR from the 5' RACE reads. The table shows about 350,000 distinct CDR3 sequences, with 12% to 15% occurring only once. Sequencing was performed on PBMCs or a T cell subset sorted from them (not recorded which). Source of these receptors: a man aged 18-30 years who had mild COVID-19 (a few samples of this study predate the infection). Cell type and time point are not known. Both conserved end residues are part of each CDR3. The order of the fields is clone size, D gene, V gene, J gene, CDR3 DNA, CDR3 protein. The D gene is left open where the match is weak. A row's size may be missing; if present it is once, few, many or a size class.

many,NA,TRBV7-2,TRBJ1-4,TGTGCCAGCAGCTTATCGAATTCTGGTGAAAAACTGTTTTTT,CASSLSNSGEKLFF
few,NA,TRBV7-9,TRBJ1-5,TGTGCCAGCAGCTCAGAGACCGGGAACCGTCAGCCCCAGCATTTT,CASSSETGNRQPQHF
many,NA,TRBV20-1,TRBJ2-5,TGCAGTGCTTCCAAAGAGACCCAGTACTTC,CSASKETQYF
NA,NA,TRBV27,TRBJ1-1,TGTGCCAGCAGTCTCGCTTACAGGGTTCAGGAAGCTTTCTTT,CASSLAYRVQEAFF
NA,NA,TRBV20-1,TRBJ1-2,TGCAGTGCTAGAGGTGGGGAGGGCTACACCTTC,CSARGGEGYTF
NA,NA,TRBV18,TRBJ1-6,TGTGCCAGCACGGAACAGGCGCGTAATTCACCCCTCCACTTT,CASTEQARNSPLHF
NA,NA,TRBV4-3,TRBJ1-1,TGCGCCAGCAGCCAAGAACCAGGTCTTAAAGCTTTCTTT,CASSQEPGLKAFF
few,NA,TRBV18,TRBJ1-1,TGTGCCAGCTCACCCCCGGGGCTCAGCGCGAATGAAGCTTTCTTT,CASSPPGLSANEAFF
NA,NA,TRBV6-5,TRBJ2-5,TGTGCCAGCAGTTACCTCGGAGGGGAACAAGAGACCCAGTACTTC,CASSYLGGEQETQYF
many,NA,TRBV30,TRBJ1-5,TGTGCCTGGAGTGTGGCAGCTAATCAGCCCCAGCATTTT,CAWSVAANQPQHF
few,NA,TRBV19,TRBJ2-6,TGTGCCAGTAGTATTGGGTTGGGGGGATCTGGGGCCAACGTCCTGACTTTC,CASSIGLGGSGANVLTF
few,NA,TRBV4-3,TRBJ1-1,TGCGCCAGCAGCCAAGAGCCACAGATGAACACTGAAGCTTTCTTT,CASSQEPQMNTEAFF
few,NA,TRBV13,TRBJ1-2,TGTGCCAGCAGCTTCCTTCGGGGTGGCTACACCTTC,CASSFLRGGYTF
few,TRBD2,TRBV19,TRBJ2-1,TGTGCCAGTAGTGGGGGACTAGCGGGGGGATACAATGAGCAGTTCTTC,CASSGGLAGGYNEQFF
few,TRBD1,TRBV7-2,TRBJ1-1,TGTGCCAGCAGCTTTGCCGCAGGGGGCCCGGCTGAAGCTTTCTTT,CASSFAAGGPAEAFF
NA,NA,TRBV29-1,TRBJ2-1,TGCAGCGTAGGACTGGGGAAAGAGCAGTTCTTC,CSVGLGKEQFF
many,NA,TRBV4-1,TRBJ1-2,TGCGCCAGCAGCCAAGATCTCAGGGGCCACGCTGGCTACACCTTC,CASSQDLRGHAGYTF
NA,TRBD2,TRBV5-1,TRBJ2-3,TGCGCCAGCAGCTCGGGGGTAGCGGGGGCCCTGATTGATACGCAGTATTTT,CASSSGVAGALIDTQYF
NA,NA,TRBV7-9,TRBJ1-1,TGTGCCAGCAGCTTTTCTCGGCCGAACACTGAAGCTTTCTTT,CASSFSRPNTEAFF
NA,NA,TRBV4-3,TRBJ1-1,TGCGCCAGCAGCCAAGATTGGGGCCCCACTGAAGCTTTCTTT,CASSQDWGPTEAFF
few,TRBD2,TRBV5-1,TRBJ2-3,TGCGCCAGCAGCTCGAGCGGGGCTAGCACAGATACGCAGTATTTT,CASSSSGASTDTQYF
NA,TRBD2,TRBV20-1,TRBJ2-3,TGCAGTGTCTTCGGGGGGGCTGGGGATACGCAGTATTTT,CSVFGGAGDTQYF
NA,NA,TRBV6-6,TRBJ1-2,TGTGCCAGCAGGGACGAGCGGCCCGCCTTCTATGGCTACACCTTC,CASRDERPAFYGYTF
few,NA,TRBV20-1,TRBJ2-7,TGCAGTGCGCTGGACTCCTACGAGCAGTACTTC,CSALDSYEQYF
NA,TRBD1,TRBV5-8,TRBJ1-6,TGTGCCAGCAGCTGGGACAGCTATAATTCACCCCTCCACTTT,CASSWDSYNSPLHF
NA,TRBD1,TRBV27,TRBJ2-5,TGTGCCAGCATGCGACAGGGGAGGGAGACCCAGTACTTC,CASMRQGRETQYF
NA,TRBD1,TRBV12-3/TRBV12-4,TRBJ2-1,TGTGCCAGCAGTATACTACCCTACGGACAGGGTGACAATGAGCAGTTCTTC,CASSILPYGQGDNEQFF
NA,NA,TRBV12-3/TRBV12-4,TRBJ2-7,TGTGCCAGCGGACGGGGGACCTACGAGCAGTACTTC,CASGRGTYEQYF
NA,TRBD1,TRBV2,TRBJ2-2,TGTGCCAGCAGGGACAGGGTCACCGGGGAGCTGTTTTTT,CASRDRVTGELFF
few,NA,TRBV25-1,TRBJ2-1,TGTGCCAGCAGTGCCCCGCAAGGGGTCAATGAGCAGTTCTTC,CASSAPQGVNEQFF
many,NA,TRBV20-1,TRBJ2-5,TGCAGTGGGCCGGACGGGCAAGAGACCCAGTACTTC,CSGPDGQETQYF
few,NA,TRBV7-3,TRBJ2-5,TGTGCCAGCAGCTTAACTCTGGGGGAGACCCAGTACTTC,CASSLTLGETQYF
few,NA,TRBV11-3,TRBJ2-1,TGTGCCAGCAGCTTAGACCCTAGCGTATACAATGAGCAGTTCTTC,CASSLDPSVYNEQFF
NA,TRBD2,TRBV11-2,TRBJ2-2,TGTGCCACTACCGACCTGGGACTAGCGGGGGGGCCGGACACCGGGGAGCTGTTTTTT,CATTDLGLAGGPDTGELFF
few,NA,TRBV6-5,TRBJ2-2,TGTGCCAGCAGTTACACCGGGTTGGGTGGGGAGCTGTTTTTT,CASSYTGLGGELFF
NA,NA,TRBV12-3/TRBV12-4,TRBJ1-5,TGTGCCAGCAGAGGTAGCAATCAGCCCCAGCATTTT,CASRGSNQPQHF
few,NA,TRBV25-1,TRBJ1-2,TGTGCCAGCAGTGAATTCTGGGGCTACACCTTC,CASSEFWGYTF
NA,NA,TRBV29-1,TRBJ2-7,TGCAGCGTTGAAGACTCCAGGGACCCCTACGAGCAGTACTTC,CSVEDSRDPYEQYF
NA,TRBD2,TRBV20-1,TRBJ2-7,TGCAGTGCAAGGACTAGCGGGATTTCCTACGAGCAGTACTTC,CSARTSGISYEQYF
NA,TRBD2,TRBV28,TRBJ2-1,TGTGCCAGCAGGACTAATAGCGGGGGGGCCCTCAATGAGCAGTTCTTC,CASRTNSGGALNEQFF
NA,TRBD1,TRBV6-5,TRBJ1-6,TGTGCCAGCAGTTACTCGATCCGGGACAGCGTCCAAAATTCACCCCTCCACTTT,CASSYSIRDSVQNSPLHF
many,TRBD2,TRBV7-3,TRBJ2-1,TGTGCCAGCAGCTTAACCAGCGGGGGAGGTGAGCAGTTCTTC,CASSLTSGGGEQFF
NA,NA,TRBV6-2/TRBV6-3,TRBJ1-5,TGTGCCAGCAGTTACTCAGGGTACCAGCCCCAGCATTTT,CASSYSGYQPQHF
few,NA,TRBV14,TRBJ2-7,TGTGCCAGCAGCCAAGTTGGGCAGGCTCACGAGCAGTACTTC,CASSQVGQAHEQYF
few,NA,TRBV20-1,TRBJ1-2,TGCAGTGCTAGTGGCGTCGATGGCTACACCTTC,CSASGVDGYTF
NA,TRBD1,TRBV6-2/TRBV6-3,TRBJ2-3,TGTGCCAGCAAGACCGGGACAGGGGTAAACACGCAGTATTTT,CASKTGTGVNTQYF
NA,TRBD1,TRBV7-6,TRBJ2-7,TGTGCCAGCAGCTCGCCGGGACAGGGGGCGGGCGAGCAGTACTTC,CASSSPGQGAGEQYF
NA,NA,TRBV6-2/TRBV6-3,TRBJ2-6,TGTGCCAGCAGTTACGTCGCCCAGATCCTCACCGGGGTCCTGACTTTC,CASSYVAQILTGVLTF
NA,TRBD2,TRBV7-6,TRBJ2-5,TGTGCCAGCAGCTTGATCGGCTGGTCTAGCGGGAGTTATGAGACCCAGTACTTC,CASSLIGWSSGSYETQYF
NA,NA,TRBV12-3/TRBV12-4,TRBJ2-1,TGTGCCAGCAGTGCAACTACTAGGAATCACAATGAGCAGTTCTTC,CASSATTRNHNEQFF
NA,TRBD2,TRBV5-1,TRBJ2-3,TGCGCCAGCAGCGGCCTAGCGGGGGACTACACAGATACGCAGTATTTT,CASSGLAGDYTDTQYF
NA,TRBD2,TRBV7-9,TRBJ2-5,TGTGCCAGCAGCTTACCCGGGACTAGCTTTGGGACCCAGTACTTC,CASSLPGTSFGTQYF
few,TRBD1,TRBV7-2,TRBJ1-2,TGTGCCAGCATCCCGACAGGGGGCAACTATGGCTACACCTTC,CASIPTGGNYGYTF
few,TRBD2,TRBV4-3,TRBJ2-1,TGCGCCAGCAGCCAAGCACCCGGGACTAGCGGGGGGAGGCGGTTCTTC,CASSQAPGTSGGRRFF
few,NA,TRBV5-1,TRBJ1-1,TGCGCCAGCAGCTCTCCGACGGACGGGAACACTGAAGCTTTCTTT,CASSSPTDGNTEAFF
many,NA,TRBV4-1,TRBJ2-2,TGCGCCAGCAGCCAAAGGGTAACCGGGGAGCTGTTTTTT,CASSQRVTGELFF
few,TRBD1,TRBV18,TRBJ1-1,TGTGCCAGCTCACCCCGGACAGGACACCATGAAGCTTTCTTT,CASSPRTGHHEAFF
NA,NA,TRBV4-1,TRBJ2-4,TGCGCCAGCAGCCCCCAGGGGGGGTGGGGTCTTCAGTACTTC,CASSPQGGWGLQYF
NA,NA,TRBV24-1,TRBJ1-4,TGTGCCACCAGTGATTTGCGAGGCGGACCTAGGGGGCTGTTTTTT,CATSDLRGGPRGLFF
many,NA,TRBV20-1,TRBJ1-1,TGCAGTGCTAGAGATCTAGGGAACACTGAAGCTTTCTTT,CSARDLGNTEAFF